This is a list of T cell receptor beta chains from one sample in a study of blood T cell repertoires in COVID-19. Clones were sequenced by immunoSEQ multiplex PCR, and TCRdb holds only the in-frame ones, with some missing. The top ten clones hold about 20% of a sample with about 97,000 clones, about 89% of them seen once. Source material: peripheral blood. Source of these receptors: a human donor in a cohort sampled during active COVID-19. CDR3s leave out the opening cysteine and the closing phenylalanine or tryptophan. Each record gives: J gene, V gene, D gene, CDR3 protein. The D gene is left open where the match is weak.

j_gene: TRBJ2-7
v_gene: TRBV6-5
d_gene: NA
CDR3aa: ASSYSSFYEQY

j_gene: TRBJ2-1
v_gene: TRBV9
d_gene: TRBD2
CDR3aa: ASSVGIMRLAPRGNEQF

j_gene: TRBJ2-1
v_gene: TRBV6-4
d_gene: TRBD2
CDR3aa: ASIISTSGYNEQF

j_gene: TRBJ1-6
v_gene: TRBV4-1
d_gene: TRBD1
CDR3aa: ASSPQTGISPNSPLH

j_gene: TRBJ2-2
v_gene: TRBV27
d_gene: NA
CDR3aa: ASSLSRGSGELF

j_gene: TRBJ1-1
v_gene: TRBV9
d_gene: TRBD1
CDR3aa: ASSGTGAMNTEAF

j_gene: TRBJ2-1
v_gene: TRBV11-2
d_gene: TRBD2
CDR3aa: ASRRLAARYNEQF

j_gene: TRBJ2-3
v_gene: TRBV9
d_gene: NA
CDR3aa: ASSVVAGRTADTQY

j_gene: TRBJ1-6
v_gene: TRBV6-6
d_gene: TRBD1
CDR3aa: ASSLTPGTGGSPLH

j_gene: TRBJ1-1
v_gene: TRBV5-1
d_gene: NA
CDR3aa: ASSLEVAGNTEAF

j_gene: TRBJ2-1
v_gene: TRBV18
d_gene: NA
CDR3aa: ASSPLSPKQRDSYNEQF

j_gene: TRBJ1-4
v_gene: TRBV6-5
d_gene: TRBD1
CDR3aa: ASSSSRGLTNEKLF

j_gene: TRBJ1-1
v_gene: TRBV10-3
d_gene: TRBD1
CDR3aa: ATQTGTDTEAF

j_gene: TRBJ2-7
v_gene: TRBV18
d_gene: NA
CDR3aa: ASSPRQGYEQY

j_gene: TRBJ2-1
v_gene: TRBV5-1
d_gene: TRBD2
CDR3aa: ATRTSGSRRNEQF

j_gene: TRBJ2-1
v_gene: TRBV28
d_gene: TRBD2
CDR3aa: ASSIAGEILNEQF

j_gene: TRBJ2-7
v_gene: TRBV19
d_gene: TRBD1
CDR3aa: ASSLEGQVGQY

j_gene: TRBJ2-1
v_gene: TRBV15
d_gene: NA
CDR3aa: ATRGEPSYNEQF

j_gene: TRBJ1-4
v_gene: TRBV5-1
d_gene: NA
CDR3aa: ASSSREAATNEKLF

j_gene: TRBJ2-3
v_gene: TRBV28
d_gene: TRBD1
CDR3aa: ASGRGPAVGTGKRDTQY

j_gene: TRBJ1-1
v_gene: TRBV4-1
d_gene: NA
CDR3aa: ASSQDNLIGQEAF

j_gene: TRBJ1-2
v_gene: TRBV19
d_gene: TRBD1
CDR3aa: ASNPLGQSYGYT

j_gene: TRBJ1-1
v_gene: TRBV6-6
d_gene: TRBD1
CDR3aa: ASSTGGKENTEAF